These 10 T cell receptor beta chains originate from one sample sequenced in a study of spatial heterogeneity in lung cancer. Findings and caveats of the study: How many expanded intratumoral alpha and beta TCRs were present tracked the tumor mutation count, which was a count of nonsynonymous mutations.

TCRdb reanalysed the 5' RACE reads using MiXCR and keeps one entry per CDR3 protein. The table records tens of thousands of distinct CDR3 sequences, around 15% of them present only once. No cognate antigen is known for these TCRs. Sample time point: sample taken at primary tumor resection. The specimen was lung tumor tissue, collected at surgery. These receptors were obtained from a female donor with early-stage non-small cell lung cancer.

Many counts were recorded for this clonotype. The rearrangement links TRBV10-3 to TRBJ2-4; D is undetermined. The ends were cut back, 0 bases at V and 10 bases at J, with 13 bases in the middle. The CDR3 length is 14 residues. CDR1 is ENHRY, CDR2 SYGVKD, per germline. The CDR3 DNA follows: TGTGCCATCAGTGAGTCGGGCACCTCCGGGATTCAGTACTTC. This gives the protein CAISESGTSGIQYF.

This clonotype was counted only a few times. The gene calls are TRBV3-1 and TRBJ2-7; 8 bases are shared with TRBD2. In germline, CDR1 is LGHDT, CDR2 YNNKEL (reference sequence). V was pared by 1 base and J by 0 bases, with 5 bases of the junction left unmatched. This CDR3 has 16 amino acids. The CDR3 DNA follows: TGTGCCAGCAGCCAAGGTTTTGCGGGGGGCTCCTACGAGCAGTACTTC. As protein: CASSQGFAGGSYEQYF.

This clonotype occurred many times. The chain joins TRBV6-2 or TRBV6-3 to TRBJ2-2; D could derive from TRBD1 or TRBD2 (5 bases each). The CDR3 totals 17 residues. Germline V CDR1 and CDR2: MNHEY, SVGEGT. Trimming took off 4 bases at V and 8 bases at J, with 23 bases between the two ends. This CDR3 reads CASSFSRDLHMPGELFF. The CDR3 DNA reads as TGTGCCAGCAGTTTTTCCCGGGACCTTCACATGCCGGGGGAGCTGTTTTTT.

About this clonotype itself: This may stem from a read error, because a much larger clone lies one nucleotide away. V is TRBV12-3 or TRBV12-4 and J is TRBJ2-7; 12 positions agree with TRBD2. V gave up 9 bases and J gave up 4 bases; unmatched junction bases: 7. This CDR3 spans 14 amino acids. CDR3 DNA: TGTGCCAGGAGCCTAGCGGGAGGGTTATACGAGCAGTACTTC. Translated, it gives CARSLAGGLYEQYF.

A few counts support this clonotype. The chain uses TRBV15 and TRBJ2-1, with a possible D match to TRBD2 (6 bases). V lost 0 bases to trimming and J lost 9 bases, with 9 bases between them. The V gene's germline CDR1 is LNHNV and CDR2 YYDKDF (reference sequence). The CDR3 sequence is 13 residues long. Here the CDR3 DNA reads TGTGCCACCAGCAGAGATTGGGAGGTTGAGCAGTTCTTC. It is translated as CATSRDWEVEQFF.

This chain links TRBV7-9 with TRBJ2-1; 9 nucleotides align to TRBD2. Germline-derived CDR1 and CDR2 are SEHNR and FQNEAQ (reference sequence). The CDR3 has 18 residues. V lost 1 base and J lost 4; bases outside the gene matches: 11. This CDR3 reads CASSLEVPRLAGYNEQFF. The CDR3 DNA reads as TGTGCCAGCAGCTTAGAGGTACCGAGGCTAGCGGGGTACAATGAGCAGTTCTTC.

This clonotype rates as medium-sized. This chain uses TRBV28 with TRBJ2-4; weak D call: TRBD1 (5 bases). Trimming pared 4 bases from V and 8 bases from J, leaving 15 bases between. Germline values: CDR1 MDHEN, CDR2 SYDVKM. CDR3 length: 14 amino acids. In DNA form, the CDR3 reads TGTGCCAGCAGTTCTCCTAGACAGATGGACATTCAGTACTTC. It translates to CASSSPRQMDIQYF.

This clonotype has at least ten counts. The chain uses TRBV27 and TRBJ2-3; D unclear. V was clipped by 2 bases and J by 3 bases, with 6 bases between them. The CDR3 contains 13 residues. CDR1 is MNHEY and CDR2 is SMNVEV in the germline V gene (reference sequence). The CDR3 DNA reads TGTGCCAGCAGTTTAAAGAGGACAGATACGCAGTATTTT. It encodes CASSLKRTDTQYF.

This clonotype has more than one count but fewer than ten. The CDR3 sequence: CASSLDRGRDTQYF. DNA for the CDR3: TGCGCCAGCAGCTTGGACAGGGGACGAGATACGCAGTATTTT. The rearrangement links TRBV5-1 to TRBJ2-3; 7 bases fit TRBD1. The CDR3 has 14 residues. The V and J ends lost 0 bases and 5 bases, in that order; junction bases with no gene match: 3. Germline CDR1 SGHRS, CDR2 YFSETQ. The full variable domain, completed using reference TRBV5-1 and TRBJ2-3, is KAGVTQTPRYLIKTRGQQVTLSCSPISGHRSVSWYQQTPGQGLQFLFEYFSETQRNKGNFPGRFSGRQFSNSRSEMNVSTLELGDSALYLCASSLDRGRDTQYFGPGTRLTVL.

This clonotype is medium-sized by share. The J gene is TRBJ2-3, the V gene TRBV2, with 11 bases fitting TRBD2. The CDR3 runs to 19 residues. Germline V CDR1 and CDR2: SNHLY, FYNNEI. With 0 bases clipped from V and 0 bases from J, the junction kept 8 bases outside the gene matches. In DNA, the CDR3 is TGTGCCAGCAGTGAAGCTAGCGGGAGGGCCTTTTCTAGCACAGATACGCAGTATTTT. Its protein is CASSEASGRAFSSTDTQYF. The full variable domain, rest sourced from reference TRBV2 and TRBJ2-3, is EPEVTQTPSHQVTQMGQEVILRCVPISNHLYFYWYRQILGQKVEFLVSFYNNEISEKSEIFDDQFSVERPDGSNFTLKIRSTKLEDSAMYFCASSEASGRAFSSTDTQYFGPGTRLTVL.